In its sample, the clone carrying this T cell receptor (beta chain) was seen many times. Researchers took RNA transcripts and amplified the TCR beta CDR3 regions from them. The HTBI primer set served for first-round RT-PCR of the TCR CDR3. MiXCR was run by TCRdb on the multiplex PCR reads, yielding one entry per CDR3 protein. The sample includes about 480,000 distinct CDR3 sequences, approximately 15% seen only once; the top ten take less than 20%. This sample stems from a study of T cells in Graves' hyperthyroidism and ophthalmopathy. The source of this sequence is a woman aged 18-29 years with Graves' hyperthyroidism. The sequenced sample consisted of blood.

CDR3 region: CASSPRGGRDIQYF. The CDR3 DNA reads TGTGCCAGCAGCCCCAGGGGAGGGCGCGACATTCAGTACTTC. The chain has TRBV11-2 and TRBJ2-4; D is perhaps TRBD2 (7 bases). V was cut by 5 bases and J by 8 bases, with 16 bases left in between. Germline CDR1 SGHAT, CDR2 FQNNGV. The CDR3 is 14 residues long.